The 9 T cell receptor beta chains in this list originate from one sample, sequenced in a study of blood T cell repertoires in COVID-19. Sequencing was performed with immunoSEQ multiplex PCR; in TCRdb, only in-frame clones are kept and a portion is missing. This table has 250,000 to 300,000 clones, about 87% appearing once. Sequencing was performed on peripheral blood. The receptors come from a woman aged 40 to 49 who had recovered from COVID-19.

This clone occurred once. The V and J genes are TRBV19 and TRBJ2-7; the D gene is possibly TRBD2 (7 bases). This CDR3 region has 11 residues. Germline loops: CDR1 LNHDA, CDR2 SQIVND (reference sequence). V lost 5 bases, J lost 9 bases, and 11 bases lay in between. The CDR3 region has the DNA TGTGCCAGTAGTCAGGGGAGGGTGCAGTACTTC. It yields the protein CASSQGRVQYF.

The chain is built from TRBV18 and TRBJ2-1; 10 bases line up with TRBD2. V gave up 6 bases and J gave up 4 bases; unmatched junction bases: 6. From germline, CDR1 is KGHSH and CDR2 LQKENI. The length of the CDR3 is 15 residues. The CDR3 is CASSEAGGPYNEQFF. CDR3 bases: TGTGCCAGCTCCGAAGCGGGGGGGCCTTACAATGAGCAGTTCTTC.

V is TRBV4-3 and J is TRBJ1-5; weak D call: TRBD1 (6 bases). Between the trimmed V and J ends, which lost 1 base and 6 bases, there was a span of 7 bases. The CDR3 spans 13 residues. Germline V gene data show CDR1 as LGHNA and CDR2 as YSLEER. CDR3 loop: CASSQVGGQPQHF. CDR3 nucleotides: TGCGCCAGCAGCCAAGTAGGGGGTCAGCCCCAGCATTTT.

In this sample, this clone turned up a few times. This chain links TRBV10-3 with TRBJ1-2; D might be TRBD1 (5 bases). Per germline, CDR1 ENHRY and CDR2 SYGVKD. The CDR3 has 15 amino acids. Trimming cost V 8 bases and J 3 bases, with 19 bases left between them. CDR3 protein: CAIRESGSGHYGYTF. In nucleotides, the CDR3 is TGTGCCATCCGGGAGAGTGGCTCAGGGCACTATGGCTACACCTTC.

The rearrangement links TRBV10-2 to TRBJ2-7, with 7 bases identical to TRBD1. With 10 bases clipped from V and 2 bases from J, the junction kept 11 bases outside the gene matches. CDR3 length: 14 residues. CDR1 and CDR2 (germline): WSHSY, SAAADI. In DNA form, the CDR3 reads TGCGCCACCGAGGGCAGGGGGAAAACCTACGAGCAGTACTTC. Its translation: CATEGRGKTYEQYF.

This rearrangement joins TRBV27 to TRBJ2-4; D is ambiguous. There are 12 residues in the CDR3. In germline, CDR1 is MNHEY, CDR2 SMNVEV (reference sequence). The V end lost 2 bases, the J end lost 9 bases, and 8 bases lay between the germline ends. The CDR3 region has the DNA TGTGCCAGCAGTTTACTCAGTACCATTCAGTACTTC. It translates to CASSLLSTIQYF.

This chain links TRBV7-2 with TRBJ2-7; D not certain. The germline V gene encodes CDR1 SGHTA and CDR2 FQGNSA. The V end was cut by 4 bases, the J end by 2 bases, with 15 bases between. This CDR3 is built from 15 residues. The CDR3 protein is CASSSSYGLAYEQYF. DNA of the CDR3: TGTGCCAGCAGCTCCTCTTACGGTTTGGCCTACGAGCAGTACTTC.

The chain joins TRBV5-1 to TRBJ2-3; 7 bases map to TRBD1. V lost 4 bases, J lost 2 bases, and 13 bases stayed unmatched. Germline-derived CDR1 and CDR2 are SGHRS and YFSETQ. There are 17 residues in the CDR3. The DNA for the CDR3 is TGCGCCAGCAGCGTCGGGACAGATAGGCTTTTCACAGATACGCAGTATTTT. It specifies CASSVGTDRLFTDTQYF.

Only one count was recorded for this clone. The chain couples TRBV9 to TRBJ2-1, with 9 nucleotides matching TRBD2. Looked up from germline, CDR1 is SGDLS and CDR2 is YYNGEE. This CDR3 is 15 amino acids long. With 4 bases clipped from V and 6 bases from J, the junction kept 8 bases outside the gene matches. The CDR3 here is CASSLPGLATNEQFF. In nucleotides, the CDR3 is TGTGCCAGCAGCCTTCCGGGACTAGCCACCAATGAGCAGTTCTTC.